One sample yielded the 16 T cell receptor beta chains listed below, sequenced in a study of cytomegalovirus exposure and HLA in healthy donors. The PCR contained 60 Vbeta and 13 Jbeta primers. The repertoire was sequenced with immunoSEQ multiplex PCR; TCRdb's copy has only in-frame clones and lacks some. The table lists some 100,000 clones, about four fifths of them singletons, with more than 2.5% in the top ten. The sequenced sample was PBMCs. These receptors originate from a male donor in good health and CMV-seropositive.

The chain is built from TRBV7-9 and TRBJ2-7, with D perhaps TRBD1 (6 bases). This CDR3 is 14 amino acids long. Between the trimmed V and J ends, which lost 5 bases and 0 bases, there was a span of 11 bases. Germline V gene lookup returns CDR1 SEHNR and CDR2 FQNEAQ (reference sequence). CDR3 sequence: CASSLRTDSYEQYF. CDR3 sequence (DNA): TGTGCCAGCAGCCTCCGGACAGACTCCTACGAGCAGTACTTC. Together with reference TRBV7-9 and TRBJ2-7, the CDR3 gives the full variable domain: DTGVSQNPRHKITKRGQNVTFRCDPISEHNRLYWYRQTLGQGPEFLTYFQNEAQLEKSRLLSDRFSAERPKGSFSTLEIQRTEQGDSAMYLCASSLRTDSYEQYFGPGTRLTVT.

V gene TRBV6-1 combines with J gene TRBJ2-3; the match to TRBD2 covers 12 bases. Germline values: CDR1 MNHNS, CDR2 SASEGT. The V gene end was trimmed by 1 base and the J gene end by 2 bases; junction bases not matched to a gene: 1. CDR3 length equals 16 residues. The CDR3 loop is CASSEGLAGATDTQYF. The CDR3 nucleotides read TGTGCCAGCAGTGAAGGACTAGCGGGGGCCACAGATACGCAGTATTTT.

The rearrangement uses TRBV9 and TRBJ2-3; D might be TRBD1 (6 bases). The CDR3 consists of 15 residues. Germline assignment: CDR1 SGDLS and CDR2 YYNGEE. V lost 0 bases, J lost 0 bases, and 8 bases lay in between. Written as DNA, the CDR3 is TGTGCCAGCAGCGTAGAGGGGGTTAGCACAGATACGCAGTATTTT. It codes for CASSVEGVSTDTQYF.

The CDR3 sequence: CASSARTGAVGQPQHF. The CDR3 DNA reads as TGTGCCAGCAGTGCCCGGACAGGCGCCGTCGGCCAGCCCCAGCATTTT. The rearrangement uses TRBV6-1 and TRBJ1-5; TRBD1 matches 7 bases. Germline V gene lookup returns CDR1 MNHNS and CDR2 SASEGT. This CDR3 contains 16 residues. The V segment lost 4 bases and the J segment 7 bases; nucleotides outside the gene matches: 13.

This clone was recorded only once. J is TRBJ2-5 and V is TRBV7-6, with a weak D call TRBD2 (7 bases). Germline CDR1 and CDR2: SGHVS and FNYEAQ. The CDR3 is 13 amino acids. V shed 10 bases and J shed 4 bases, with 16 bases lying between them. The CDR3 DNA follows: TGTGCCACCCTTTTAGGGGGGGGAGAGACCCAGTACTTC. Protein sequence: CATLLGGGETQYF. Supplemented by reference TRBV7-6 and TRBJ2-5, the full variable domain reads GAGVSQSPRYKVTKRGQDVALRCDPISGHVSLYWYRQALGQGPEFLTYFNYEAQQDKSGLPNDRFSAERPEGSISTLTIQRTEQRDSAMYRCATLLGGGETQYFGPGTRLLVL.

J is TRBJ2-1 and V is TRBV5-1; 10 nucleotides line up with TRBD1. From germline, CDR1 is SGHRS and CDR2 YFSETQ. The CDR3 sequence is 17 residues long. Trimming cost V 0 bases and J 2 bases; bases outside gene matches: 5. Here the CDR3 DNA reads TGCGCCAGCAGCTTGGAGACAGGGGGCGTGACCTACAATGAGCAGTTCTTC. Protein sequence: CASSLETGGVTYNEQFF.

The chain recombines TRBV10-1 with TRBJ2-3, with D perhaps matching TRBD1 (6 bases). Germline V gene data show CDR1 as WNHNN and CDR2 as SYGVQD (reference sequence). This CDR3 spans 13 amino acids. Trimming removed 8 bases at V and 3 bases at J, with 12 bases between. The CDR3 here is CASRRDMTDTQYF. In nucleotides, the CDR3 is TGCGCCAGCCGCCGGGACATGACAGATACGCAGTATTTT.

This clone has only a few counts. CDR3 in DNA: TGTGCCAGTAGTATTATTCGCCTAGGTGAGGAAAAACTGTTTTTT. This sequence encodes CASSIIRLGEEKLFF. The J gene is TRBJ1-4, the V gene TRBV19, with unresolved D. The V end lost 3 bases, the J end lost 8 bases, and 16 bases lay between the germline ends. Looked up from germline, CDR1 is LNHDA and CDR2 is SQIVND (reference sequence). The CDR3 consists of 15 residues.

J is TRBJ2-7 and V is TRBV7-2, with 7 bases lining up with TRBD1. Germline V gene sequence: CDR1 SGHTA, CDR2 FQGNSA. CDR3 length: 18 residues. Unmatched junction bases numbered 14, after V lost 3 bases and J lost 0 bases. CDR3 coding DNA: TGTGCCAGCAGCTTCCGGACAGGTTCCCTTATTAGCTCCTACGAGCAGTACTTC. Its translation is CASSFRTGSLISSYEQYF.

This clone was seen just once. The gene calls are TRBV7-8 and TRBJ1-1; D is undetermined. This CDR3 is built from 13 residues. Per germline, CDR1 SGHVS and CDR2 FQNEAQ. The germline V and J ends were trimmed by 3 bases and 1 base, with 6 bases remaining between them. The CDR3 is CASSFEKNTEAFF. CDR3 bases: TGTGCCAGCAGCTTTGAGAAGAACACTGAAGCTTTCTTT.

The chain employs TRBV4-1 and TRBJ1-2, with D perhaps matching TRBD1 (6 bases). The germline V gene has CDR1 MGHRA and CDR2 YSYEKL. The V and J ends lost 1 base and 1 base respectively, with 16 bases between them. CDR3 length: 17 amino acids. The CDR3 sequence: CASSQVVLGAINYGYTF. Written as DNA, the CDR3 is TGCGCCAGCAGCCAAGTGGTGTTGGGGGCCATTAACTATGGCTACACCTTC.

The chain employs TRBV7-9 and TRBJ2-3; 7 positions agree with TRBD2. This CDR3 contains 16 residues. The V and J ends lost 5 bases and 0 bases, in that order; junction bases with no gene match: 8. Per the germline V gene, CDR1 is SEHNR and CDR2 is FQNEAQ (reference sequence). CDR3 protein: CASSPPGRGSTDTQYF. The CDR3 nucleotides read TGTGCCAGCAGCCCCCCTGGGCGGGGGAGCACAGATACGCAGTATTTT. Combining the CDR3 with reference TRBV7-9 and TRBJ2-3 gives the whole variable domain DTGVSQNPRHKITKRGQNVTFRCDPISEHNRLYWYRQTLGQGPEFLTYFQNEAQLEKSRLLSDRFSAERPKGSFSTLEIQRTEQGDSAMYLCASSPPGRGSTDTQYFGPGTRLTVL.

In its sample, this clone was seen a few times. The rearrangement uses TRBV6-6 and TRBJ1-1; no clear D. This CDR3 has 16 residues. Trimming took 2 bases from V and 1 from J, leaving 14 bases between them. Germline V gives CDR1 MNHNY, CDR2 SVGAGI (reference sequence). CDR3 loop: CASSYAPDIPNTEAFF. The CDR3 coding sequence is TGTGCCAGCAGTTACGCCCCAGACATACCGAACACTGAAGCTTTCTTT.

The chain uses TRBV7-2 and TRBJ1-4, with 9 bases that match TRBD1. V lost 5 bases, J lost 11 bases, and 9 bases stayed unmatched. CDR1 is SGHTA and CDR2 is FQGNSA in the germline V gene. The CDR3 is 14 residues long. CDR3 in DNA: TGTGCCAGCAGCGTGGACAGGGGAGGGAAGAAACTGTTTTTT. This translates into CASSVDRGGKKLFF.

The V and J genes are TRBV10-3 and TRBJ1-2, with D unresolved. Trimming cost V 0 bases and J 7 bases, with 15 bases left between them. This CDR3 contains 15 residues. The germline V gene has CDR1 ENHRY and CDR2 SYGVKD. The CDR3 DNA is TGTGCCATCAGTGAGTCCCCGGGATCCGTGCGTGGCTACACCTTC. It is translated as CAISESPGSVRGYTF.

In this sample, this clone turned up a few times. The rearrangement links TRBV4-1 to TRBJ1-2, with D tentatively TRBD1 (6 bases). The CDR3 length is 16 residues. Trimming took 4 bases from V and 7 from J, leaving 22 bases between them. Germline loops: CDR1 MGHRA, CDR2 YSYEKL. The CDR3: CASSPEPGGIGGGYTF. CDR3 DNA sequence: TGCGCCAGCAGCCCGGAACCTGGGGGCATTGGCGGTGGCTACACCTTC.